The 21 T cell receptor beta chains presented below share a single source sample, sequenced in a study of blood T cells in healthy people across ages. For the second PCR, which ran for roughly 6 to 12 cycles, a sample-barcoded 5' primer and a J-beta primer mix were used. TCRdb re-called the 5' RACE reads with MiXCR, one entry per CDR3 protein. The sample shows roughly 2 million distinct CDR3 sequences, roughly 49% of them seen only once. What was sequenced was blood. The receptors originated from a woman aged 35 to 49 in good health.

The gene calls are TRBV3-1 and TRBJ2-1; the D is unclear. Per the germline V gene, CDR1 is LGHDT and CDR2 is YNNKEL (reference sequence). Trimming removed 1 base from V and 8 bases from J, with 15 bases in between. This CDR3 contains 15 residues. The CDR3 DNA is TGTGCCAGCAGCCAAGGAGCCCTAGTTTCCGATGAGCAGTTCTTC. Protein sequence: CASSQGALVSDEQFF.

V usage is TRBV24-1 and J usage is TRBJ2-1; 7 nucleotides agree with TRBD2. CDR3 length: 16 residues. The germline CDR1 and CDR2 sequences are KGHDR and SFDVKD. V was clipped by 3 bases and J by 1 base; unmatched bases: 5. The CDR3 region has the DNA TGTGCCACCAGTGATGAGGAGCGGGGATCCTACAATGAGCAGTTCTTC. This encodes CATSDEERGSYNEQFF.

Ten or more counts support this clonotype. This rearrangement joins TRBV5-1 to TRBJ2-1; a possible D gene is TRBD1 (5 bases). With 0 bases removed from V and 1 base from J, the gap between germline ends came to 5 bases. In germline, CDR1 is SGHRS, CDR2 YFSETQ. CDR3 length equals 14 residues. The CDR3 sequence: CASSLGQSYNEQFF. CDR3 nucleotide sequence: TGCGCCAGCAGCTTGGGACAGTCCTACAATGAGCAGTTCTTC.

The CDR3 region is CASSQVPSNNEQFF. CDR3 DNA: TGTGCCAGCAGCCAAGTTCCAAGCAACAATGAGCAGTTCTTC. The genes are TRBV3-1 and TRBJ2-1; D call uncertain. V was clipped by 1 base and J by 5 bases, with 9 bases between them. The CDR3 has 14 amino acids. CDR1 LGHDT and CDR2 YNNKEL come from the germline V gene (reference sequence).

The chain joins TRBV29-1 to TRBJ1-2; a possible D gene is TRBD1 (6 bases). The CDR3 runs to 15 residues. The germline V and J ends were trimmed by 6 bases and 1 base, with 18 bases remaining between them. CDR1 is SQVTM, CDR2 ANQGSEA, per germline. For the CDR3, the DNA is TGCAGCGTACGATCACCAGGGGAGGGTAACTATGGCTACACCTTC. Its protein product is CSVRSPGEGNYGYTF.

The sample holds many counts of this clonotype. V usage is TRBV5-1 and J usage is TRBJ2-5; D gene uncertain. V lost 1 base and J lost 2, with 6 bases in between. Germline V gives CDR1 SGHRS, CDR2 YFSETQ. This CDR3 has 13 amino acids. CDR3 in DNA: TGCGCCAGCAGCTTGAACCTACAAGAGACCCAGTACTTC. Its protein is CASSLNLQETQYF.

As regards this clonotype: A read error may account for a junction end that differs from germline. V gene TRBV7-9 combines with J gene TRBJ1-6, with D unresolved. The CDR3 consists of 17 residues. Germline V gene lookup returns CDR1 SEHNR and CDR2 FQNEAQ (reference sequence). The CDR3 loop is CASSPVGSSSHNSPLHF. The CDR3 region has the DNA TGTGCCAGCAGCCCAGTGGGAAGTAGCTCCCATAATTCACCCCTCCACTTT.

This clonotype was counted at least ten times. The chain joins TRBV29-1 to TRBJ2-5, with D maybe TRBD1 (6 bases). Trimming removed 6 bases from V and 0 bases from J, with 8 bases in between. CDR1 is SQVTM, CDR2 ANQGSEA, per germline. The CDR3 length is 12 residues. The CDR3 sequence: CSVRQDQETQYF. In DNA form, the CDR3 reads TGCAGCGTACGACAGGACCAAGAGACCCAGTACTTC.

This chain connects TRBV4-3 to TRBJ1-2; unclear D gene. Trimming took off 1 base at V and 4 bases at J, with 10 bases between the two ends. The CDR3 is 14 amino acids. Germline V gene lookup returns CDR1 LGHNA and CDR2 YSLEER. In nucleotides, the CDR3 is TGCGCCAGCAGCCAAGTTGGCAGTTTCTATGGCTACACCTTC. Its protein is CASSQVGSFYGYTF.

The chain uses TRBV29-1 and TRBJ1-2; D perhaps matches TRBD1 (5 bases). The CDR3 is 15 amino acids. The V end lost 4 bases, the J end lost 8 bases, and 23 bases lay between the germline ends. Germline V gene data show CDR1 as SQVTM and CDR2 as ANQGSEA. The CDR3 protein is CSVGVAGRSLWGYTF. For the CDR3, the DNA is TGCAGCGTTGGGGTCGCAGGGCGTTCCCTTTGGGGCTACACCTTC.

V and J are TRBV6-2 or TRBV6-3 and TRBJ1-2; tentative D call: TRBD1 (5 bases). The CDR3 has 16 amino acids. The ends were cut back, 9 bases at V and 5 bases at J, with 25 bases in the middle. Germline CDR1 reads MNHEY; CDR2 reads SVGEGT. The CDR3 nucleotides are TGTGCCAGTTTCTCACTCCTGGGACGGGAGTCTTATGGCTACACCTTC. Amino acid sequence: CASFSLLGRESYGYTF.

This chain joins TRBV29-1 and TRBJ2-3, with TRBD2 identical over 12 bases. J was trimmed by 5 bases and V by 8 bases; bases with no gene match: 11. The CDR3 runs 15 residues. Germline V gives CDR1 SQVTM, CDR2 ANQGSEA. The CDR3, as DNA: TGCAGCTCAGGACTAGCGGGATCATATGGAGATACGCAGTATTTT. Amino acids: CSSGLAGSYGDTQYF.

The genes are TRBV7-2 and TRBJ2-5; possibly TRBD2 for D (5 bases). Trimming stripped 6 bases from V and 0 bases from J, with 11 bases between. This CDR3 is built from 14 residues. Germline V gene lookup returns CDR1 SGHTA and CDR2 FQGNSA. The CDR3 region has the DNA TGTGCCAGCAGGCCCCCGGGATACCAAGAGACCCAGTACTTC. It codes for CASRPPGYQETQYF.

This chain links TRBV7-2 with TRBJ1-2, with D tentatively TRBD1 (6 bases). Per germline, CDR1 SGHTA and CDR2 FQGNSA. This CDR3 is built from 14 residues. V shed 7 bases and J shed 4 bases, with 16 bases lying between them. The CDR3 DNA sequence: TGTGCCAGCACCCCCCCGAGGGGGGGCTATGGCTACACCTTC. Its protein product is CASTPPRGGYGYTF.

This clonotype was seen only a few times. V usage is TRBV7-2 and J usage is TRBJ1-2, with TRBD1 identical over 11 bases. Germline trimming cut 11 bases from V and 0 bases from J; bases unmatched to any gene: 11. Per the germline V gene, CDR1 is SGHTA and CDR2 is FQGNSA. The CDR3 has 16 amino acids. CDR3 amino acids: CAWADRGPGANYGYTF. The CDR3 region has the DNA TGTGCCTGGGCGGACAGGGGGCCCGGAGCTAACTATGGCTACACCTTC.

This rearrangement joins TRBV4-3 to TRBJ1-2, with D unresolved. Germline lookup yields CDR1 LGHNA and CDR2 YSLEER. This CDR3 has 14 residues. V was trimmed by 8 bases and J by 8 bases, leaving 21 bases between them. CDR3 residues: CASSLDGLPKGYTF. The CDR3 DNA reads TGCGCCAGCTCCCTGGACGGCCTCCCCAAAGGCTACACCTTC.

CDR3 sequence (DNA): TGCGCCAGCAGCTTGGTAGCTCTGGGCAGCGGGGGGGCCAATGAGCAGTTCTTC. It codes for CASSLVALGSGGANEQFF. The chain is built from TRBV5-1 and TRBJ2-1; 10 bases agree with TRBD2. The germline CDR1 and CDR2 sequences are SGHRS and YFSETQ. The CDR3 is made up of 18 amino acids. Unmatched junction bases numbered 12, after V lost 0 bases and J lost 6 bases.

The V call is TRBV28, the J call TRBJ2-1; 13 bases line up with TRBD2. V dropped 7 bases and J dropped 5; count of bases not matched to a gene: 8. Germline V lookup: CDR1 MDHEN, CDR2 SYDVKM. The CDR3 covers 16 residues. The CDR3, as DNA: TGTGCCAGCACCCCGGGGGGACTAGCGGGGAACAATGAGCAGTTCTTC. It codes for CASTPGGLAGNNEQFF.

The chain is built from TRBV5-5 and TRBJ1-2; D remains ambiguous. Trimming took off 4 bases at V and 2 bases at J, with 9 bases between the two ends. Germline loops: CDR1 SGHKS, CDR2 YYEKEE (reference sequence). CDR3 size: 13 residues. CDR3 protein: CASSDRQNYGYTF. The CDR3 nucleotides read TGTGCCAGCAGCGATAGACAAAACTATGGCTACACCTTC.

Of note for this clonotype: A junction boundary mismatches the germline segment, possibly from a read error. The chain uses TRBV29-1 and TRBJ2-1; D perhaps matches TRBD2 (5 bases). The CDR3 runs to 15 residues. Germline CDR1 and CDR2: SQVTM and ANQGSEA. In nucleotides, the CDR3 is TGCAGCGTCGAAGGAGGACTCATTTCCTACAATGAGCAGTTCTTC. It encodes CSVEGGLISYNEQFF.

Remarks on this clonotype: The junction differs from germline at one of its ends, possibly a read error. The genes are TRBV28 and TRBJ2-1; D assignment may be TRBD1 or TRBD2 (5 bases each). The CDR3 is made up of 14 amino acids. Germline V lookup: CDR1 MDHEN, CDR2 SYDVKM. The CDR3 loop is CASSTGTGYHEQFF. Here the CDR3 DNA reads TGTGCCAGCAGTACCGGGACCGGCTACCATGAGCAGTTCTTC.